The clone carrying this TCR beta chain has just one count. The repertoire was sequenced with immunoSEQ multiplex PCR; TCRdb's copy has only in-frame clones and lacks some. Seen here are some 120,000 clones, roughly nine tenths observed once, and the top ten hold 1.5% to 2%. The data derive from a study of control samples from healthy donors and cancer patients. The V and J ends lost 4 bases and 5 bases respectively, with 7 bases between them. Germline values: CDR1 LNHNV, CDR2 YYDKDF (reference sequence). The CDR3 loop spans 12 amino acids. This receptor was obtained from a man aged 18-30 years in good health. The sequencing sample was made of blood. The V call is TRBV15, the J call TRBJ2-3, with unresolved D. CDR3 region: CATSTQIDTQYF. The CDR3 nucleotides are TGTGCCACCAGCACCCAAATAGATACGCAGTATTTT.